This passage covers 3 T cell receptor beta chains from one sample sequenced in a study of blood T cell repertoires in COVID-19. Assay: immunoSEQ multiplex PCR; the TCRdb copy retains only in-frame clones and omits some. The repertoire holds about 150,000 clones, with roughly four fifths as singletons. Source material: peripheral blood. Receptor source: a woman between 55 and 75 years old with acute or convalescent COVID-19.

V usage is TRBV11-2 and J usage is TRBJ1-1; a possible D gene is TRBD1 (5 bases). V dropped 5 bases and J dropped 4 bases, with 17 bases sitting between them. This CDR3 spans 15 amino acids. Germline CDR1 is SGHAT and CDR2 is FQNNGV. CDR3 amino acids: CASSPRDGRGTEAFF. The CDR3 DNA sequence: TGTGCCAGCAGCCCGCGGGACGGCCGGGGCACTGAAGCTTTCTTT. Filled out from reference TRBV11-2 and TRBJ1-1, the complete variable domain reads EAGVAQSPRYKIIEKRQSVAFWCNPISGHATLYWYQQILGQGPKLLIQFQNNGVVDDSQLPKDRFSAERLKGVDSTLKIQPAKLEDSAVYLCASSPRDGRGTEAFFGQGTRLTVV.

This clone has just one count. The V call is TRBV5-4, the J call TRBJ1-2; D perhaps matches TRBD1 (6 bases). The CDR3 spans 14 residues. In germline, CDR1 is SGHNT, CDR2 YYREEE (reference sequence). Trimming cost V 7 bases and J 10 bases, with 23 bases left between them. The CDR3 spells CASVRDTGYYDYTF. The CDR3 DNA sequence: TGTGCCAGCGTACGGGACACCGGTTATTACGACTACACCTTC. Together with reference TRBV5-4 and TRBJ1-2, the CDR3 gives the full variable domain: ETGVTQSPTHLIKTRGQQVTLRCSSQSGHNTVSWYQQALGQGPQFIFQYYREEENGRGNFPPRFSGLQFPNYSSELNVNALELDDSALYLCASVRDTGYYDYTFGSGTRLTVV.

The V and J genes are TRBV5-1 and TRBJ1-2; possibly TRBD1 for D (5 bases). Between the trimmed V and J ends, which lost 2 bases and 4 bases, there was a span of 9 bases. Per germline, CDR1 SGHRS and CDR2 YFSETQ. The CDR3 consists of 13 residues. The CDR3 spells CASSLGATYGYTF. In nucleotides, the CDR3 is TGCGCCAGCAGCTTAGGGGCAACCTATGGCTACACCTTC. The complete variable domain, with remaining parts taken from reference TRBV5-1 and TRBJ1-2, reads KAGVTQTPRYLIKTRGQQVTLSCSPISGHRSVSWYQQTPGQGLQFLFEYFSETQRNKGNFPGRFSGRQFSNSRSEMNVSTLELGDSALYLCASSLGATYGYTFGSGTRLTVV.